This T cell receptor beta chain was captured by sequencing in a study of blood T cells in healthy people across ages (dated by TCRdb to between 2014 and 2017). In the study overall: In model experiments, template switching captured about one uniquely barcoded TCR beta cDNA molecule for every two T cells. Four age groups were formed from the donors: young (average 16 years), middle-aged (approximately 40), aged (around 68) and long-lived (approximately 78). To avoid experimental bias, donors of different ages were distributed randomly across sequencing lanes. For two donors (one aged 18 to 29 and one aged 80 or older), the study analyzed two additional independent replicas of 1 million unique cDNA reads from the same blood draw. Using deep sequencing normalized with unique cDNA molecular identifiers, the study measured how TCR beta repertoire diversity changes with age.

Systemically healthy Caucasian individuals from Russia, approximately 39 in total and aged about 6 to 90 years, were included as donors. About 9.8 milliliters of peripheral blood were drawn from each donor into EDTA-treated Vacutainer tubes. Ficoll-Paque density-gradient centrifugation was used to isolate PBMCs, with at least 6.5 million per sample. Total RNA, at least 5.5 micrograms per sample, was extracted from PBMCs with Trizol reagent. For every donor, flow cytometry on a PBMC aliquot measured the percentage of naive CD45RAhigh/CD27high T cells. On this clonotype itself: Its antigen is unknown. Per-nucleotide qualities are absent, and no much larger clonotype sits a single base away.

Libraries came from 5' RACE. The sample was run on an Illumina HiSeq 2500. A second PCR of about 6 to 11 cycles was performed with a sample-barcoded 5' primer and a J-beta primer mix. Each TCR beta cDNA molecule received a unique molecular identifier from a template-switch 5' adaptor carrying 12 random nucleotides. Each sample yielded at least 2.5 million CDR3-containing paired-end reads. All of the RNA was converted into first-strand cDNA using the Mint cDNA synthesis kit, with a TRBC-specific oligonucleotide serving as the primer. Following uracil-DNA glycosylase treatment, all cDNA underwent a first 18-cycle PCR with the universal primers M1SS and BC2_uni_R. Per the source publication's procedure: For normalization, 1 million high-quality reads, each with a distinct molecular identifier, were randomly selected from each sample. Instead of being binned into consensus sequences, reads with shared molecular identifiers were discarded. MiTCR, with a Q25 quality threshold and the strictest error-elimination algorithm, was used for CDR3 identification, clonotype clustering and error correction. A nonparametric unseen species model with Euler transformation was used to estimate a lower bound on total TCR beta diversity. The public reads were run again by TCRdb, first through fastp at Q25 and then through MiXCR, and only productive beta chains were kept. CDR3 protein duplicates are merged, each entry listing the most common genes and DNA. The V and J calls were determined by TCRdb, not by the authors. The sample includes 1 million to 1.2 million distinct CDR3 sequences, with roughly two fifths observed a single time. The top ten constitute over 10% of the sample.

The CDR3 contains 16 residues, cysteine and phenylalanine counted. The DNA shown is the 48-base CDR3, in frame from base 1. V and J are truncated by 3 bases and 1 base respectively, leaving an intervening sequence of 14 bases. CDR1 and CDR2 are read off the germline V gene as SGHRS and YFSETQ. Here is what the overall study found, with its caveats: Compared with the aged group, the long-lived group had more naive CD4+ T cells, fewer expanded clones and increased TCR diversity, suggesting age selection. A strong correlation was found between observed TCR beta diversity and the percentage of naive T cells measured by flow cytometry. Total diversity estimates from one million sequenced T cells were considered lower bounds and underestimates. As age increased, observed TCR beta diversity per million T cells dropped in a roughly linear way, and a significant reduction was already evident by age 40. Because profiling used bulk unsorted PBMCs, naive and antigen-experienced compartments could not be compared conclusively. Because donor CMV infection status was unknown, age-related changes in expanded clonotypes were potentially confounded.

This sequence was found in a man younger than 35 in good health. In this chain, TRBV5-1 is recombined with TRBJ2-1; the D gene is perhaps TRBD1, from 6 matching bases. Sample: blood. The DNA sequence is TGCGCCAGCAGCTCGCAGGGGATAGGATCCTACAATGAGCAGTTCTTC. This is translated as CASSSQGIGSYNEQFF.